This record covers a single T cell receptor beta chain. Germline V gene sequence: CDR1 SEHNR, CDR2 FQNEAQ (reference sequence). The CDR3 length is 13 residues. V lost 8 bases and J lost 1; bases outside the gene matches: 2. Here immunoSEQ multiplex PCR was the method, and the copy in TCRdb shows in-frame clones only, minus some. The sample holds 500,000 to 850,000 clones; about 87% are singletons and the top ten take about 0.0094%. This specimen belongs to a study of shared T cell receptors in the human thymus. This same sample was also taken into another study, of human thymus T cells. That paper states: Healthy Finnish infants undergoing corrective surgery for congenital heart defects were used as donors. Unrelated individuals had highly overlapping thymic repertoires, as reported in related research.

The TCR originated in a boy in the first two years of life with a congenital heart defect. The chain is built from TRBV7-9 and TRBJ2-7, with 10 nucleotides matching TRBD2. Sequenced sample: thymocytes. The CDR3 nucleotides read TGTGCCAGCTTAGCGGGAGGATCCTACGAGCAGTACTTC. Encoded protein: CASLAGGSYEQYF.